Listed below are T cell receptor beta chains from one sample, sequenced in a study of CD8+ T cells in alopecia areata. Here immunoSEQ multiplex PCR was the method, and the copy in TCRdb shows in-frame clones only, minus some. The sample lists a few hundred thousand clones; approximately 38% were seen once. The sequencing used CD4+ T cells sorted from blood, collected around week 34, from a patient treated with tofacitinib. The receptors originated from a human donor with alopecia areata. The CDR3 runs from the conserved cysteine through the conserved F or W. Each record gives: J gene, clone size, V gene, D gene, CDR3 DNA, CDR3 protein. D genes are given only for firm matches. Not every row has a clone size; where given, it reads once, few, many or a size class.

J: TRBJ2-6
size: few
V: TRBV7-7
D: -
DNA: TGTGCTAGCAGCTCTGGGGGCACCAGCTCTGGGGCCAACGTCCTGACTTTC
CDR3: CASSSGGTSSGANVLTF

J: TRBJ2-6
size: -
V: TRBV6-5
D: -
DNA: TGTGCCAGCAGTTTTCGGGAATCTGGGGCCAACGTCCTGACTTTC
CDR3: CASSFRESGANVLTF

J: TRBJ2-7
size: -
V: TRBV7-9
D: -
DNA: TGTGCCAGCAGCCCGCTAGGTATCGGATACGAGCAGTACTTC
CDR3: CASSPLGIGYEQYF

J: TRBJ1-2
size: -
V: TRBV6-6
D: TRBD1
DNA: TGTGCCAGCAGTTACTCCGGGACAGGGGTGTATGGCTACACCTTC
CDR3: CASSYSGTGVYGYTF

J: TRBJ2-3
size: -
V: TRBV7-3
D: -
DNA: TGTGCCAGCAGCTTGGCCCGGGGGGATACGCAGTATTTT
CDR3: CASSLARGDTQYF

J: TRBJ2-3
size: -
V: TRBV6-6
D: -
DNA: TGTGCCACCGAAAGTCGAGGCACAGATACGCAGTATTTT
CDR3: CATESRGTDTQYF

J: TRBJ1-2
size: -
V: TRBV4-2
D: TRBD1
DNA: TGTGCCAGCAGCCAAGATCAGGCAGGGGGGGCCTATGGCTACACCTTC
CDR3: CASSQDQAGGAYGYTF

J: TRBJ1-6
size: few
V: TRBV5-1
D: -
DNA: TGCGCCAGCAGCCCCGGTCGGGAGAATTCACCCCTCCACTTT
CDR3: CASSPGRENSPLHF

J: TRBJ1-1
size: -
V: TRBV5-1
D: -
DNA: TGCGCCAGCAGCATAGGACGGCCGTCTGAAGCTTTCTTT
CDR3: CASSIGRPSEAFF

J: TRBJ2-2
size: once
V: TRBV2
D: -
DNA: TGTGCCAGCAGCGACTTCGGGGCGGGCACCGGGGAGCTGTTTTTT
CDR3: CASSDFGAGTGELFF

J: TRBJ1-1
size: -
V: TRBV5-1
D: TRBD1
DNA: TGCGCCAGCAGCTTCCTACAGGGGGCTCGGACTGAAGCTTTCTTT
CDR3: CASSFLQGARTEAFF